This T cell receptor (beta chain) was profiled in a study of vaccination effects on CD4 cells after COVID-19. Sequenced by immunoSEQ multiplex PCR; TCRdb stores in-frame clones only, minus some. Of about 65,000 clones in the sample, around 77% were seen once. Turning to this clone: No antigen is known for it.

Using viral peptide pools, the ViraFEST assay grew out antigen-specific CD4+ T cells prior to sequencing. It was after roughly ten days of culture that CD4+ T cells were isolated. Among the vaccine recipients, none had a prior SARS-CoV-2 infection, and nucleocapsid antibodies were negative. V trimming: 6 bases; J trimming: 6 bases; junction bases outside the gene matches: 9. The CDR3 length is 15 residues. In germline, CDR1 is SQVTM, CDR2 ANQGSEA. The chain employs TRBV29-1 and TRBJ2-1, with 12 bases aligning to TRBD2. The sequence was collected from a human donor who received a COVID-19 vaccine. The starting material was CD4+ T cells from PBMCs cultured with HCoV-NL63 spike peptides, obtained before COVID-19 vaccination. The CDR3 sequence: CSVPWTSGEPNEQFF. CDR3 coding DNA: TGCAGCGTACCCTGGACTAGCGGGGAGCCCAATGAGCAGTTCTTC.